This T cell receptor (beta chain) was found in a study of human T cells and chemical hapten exposure (dated by TCRdb to the early 2020s). Regarding the complete study: For sensitization, 2% DPC in acetone was applied to a roughly 2 cm by roughly 2 cm area of upper inner arm skin. Twenty-nine alopecia patients provided blood for TCR sequencing at one to four time points (pre-sensitization, 2, 6 and 24 weeks). Each blood RNA sample was used to sequence both TCR alpha and TCR beta chains. Patient blood was sampled pre-sensitization (week 0) and at 2, 6 and about 24 weeks after DPC sensitization. Alopecia areata with under or over 50% scalp involvement, alopecia totalis and alopecia universalis were represented in the patient cohort, which was mostly female. Patch testing on the upper back used Finn chambers containing 0.01% DPC, with scoring done after 6 days according to International Contact Dermatitis Research Group standards. This study followed changes in the peripheral blood TCR repertoire in vivo during primary and secondary sensitization of alopecia patients to the hapten diphenylcyclopropenone (DPC). Libraries were pooled for sequencing, and per-sample TCR yields varied mainly because of small differences in library volumes within the pool. Patients additionally received weekly therapeutic DPC doses to the scalp throughout the approximately 24-week study period.

V trim: 1 base; J trim: 2 bases; unmatched bases: 3. Inclusive of the bounding cysteine and phenylalanine, the CDR3 is 15 residues long. Only CDR3 DNA is held: 45 bases, read in frame from base 1. Reading the germline V gene gives CDR1 SGHRS and CDR2 YFSETQ. Here is what the overall study found, with its caveats: Because every patient had alopecia, a presumed autoimmune disease, the patients' immune response might differ from that of healthy individuals. After repeated subsampling, the strength of the expansion versus patch-test correlation and the threshold at which it became significant changed. The number of TCRs above 1 in 1000 frequency did not change with DPC sensitization; there was no evidence of global repertoire structure alterations. Significantly more large CDR3 similarity clusters were formed by expanded TCRs than by pre-sensitization or healthy control sets, consistent with antigen-driven responses. A positive correlation was found between the number of PT1 expanded TCRs and patch test score, with significance reached at thresholds 8, 16 and 32 but not 4.

The library came from RACE. TCRdb lists the instrument as NextSeq 500. During library preparation, unique molecular identifiers were attached to individual cDNA molecules so that TCRs could be counted quantitatively and reproducibly. The paper's processing steps were these. The median number of TCRs per sample was 95,638, ranging from about 20,000 to 700,000. The Decombinator software suite was used to annotate V, J and CDR3 in the TCR reads. Every sample was subsampled to the same number of TCRs (28,000) for the PS versus PT1 abundance plots. Expanded TCRs were defined as absent before sensitization and observed at least eight times at the 2-week time point. TCRdb took the public reads, trimmed them with fastp at Q25, ran MiXCR for clone calling and kept in-frame beta chains. Rows matching on CDR3 protein sequence are summarized as one entry with the most common DNA and genes. The V and J calls, along with clone size, are taken from TCRdb and not from the paper's own processing. This sample holds almost 35,000 distinct CDR3 sequences; about 9.4% were observed only once. Together, the top ten hold 27% of the sample.

Of note for this clonotype: Its antigen target is currently unknown. Base quality data are lacking; no much larger clone is found one base away.

The time point label, as the study defines it: pre-sensitization, week 0. The treatment or condition tag for this specimen amounts to: therapeutic diphenylcyclopropenone sensitization with weekly scalp DPC. Total RNA was extracted from unfractionated whole blood that had been collected in Tempus Blood RNA tubes. At each patch-test visit, blood was drawn before the patch test was applied. Eligible patients were aged 18 to 70, diagnosed with alopecia, deemed suitable for DPC therapy, and excluded if pregnant. This receptor was identified in a man aged 50-60 years with alopecia areata. Some clones in this sample may be carry-over from other donors' samples. This specimen was whole blood, taken in connection with sensitization to the hapten diphenylcyclopropenone (DPC). The chain couples TRBV5-1 to TRBJ2-5; 9 junctional bases match TRBD2. This receptor carries the CDR3 CASSLSGRQQETQYF. Here is the DNA: TGCGCCAGCAGCTTGAGCGGGAGGCAGCAAGAGACCCAGTACTTC.